This paragraph covers one T cell receptor beta chain sequence. Its antigen is not identified. The sample comes from a study of OX40 agonist ivuxolimab in advanced cancers. Across the whole study: Among those treated, three patients had partial responses, one with hepatocellular carcinoma and two with cutaneous melanoma. Overall study results and limits: In the 0.1 to 3.0 mg/kg range, CD4+ and CD8+ blood T cells had expanded clonally by week 6. Certain nonresponders likewise exhibited a low normalized T-cell clonal expansion.

Sequenced by immunoSEQ multiplex PCR; TCRdb stores in-frame clones only, minus some. The repertoire holds tens of thousands of clones, with more than 70% as singletons. At baseline, cycle 4 day 1, and cycle 7 day 1, blood was sampled. In germline, CDR1 is SGHNT, CDR2 YYREEE (reference sequence). CDR3 size: 15 residues. The V gene lost 0 bases and the J gene lost 4 bases, with 11 bases spanning the gap. The V call is TRBV5-4, the J call TRBJ1-5; D not resolved. The source material was CD4+ or CD8+ T cells sorted from blood, sampled in a trial of the OX40 agonist ivuxolimab. The receptor comes from an adult with an advanced solid tumor such as melanoma, head and neck, liver or kidney cancer. Here the CDR3 DNA reads TGTGCCAGCAGCTTGGGTGGGAGCGATAATCAGCCCCAGCATTTT. Translating it yields CASSLGGSDNQPQHF.